The clone carrying this TCR beta chain was counted many times. Its antigen is currently unknown. This sample is part of a study of CD8 T cells in ankylosing spondylitis. The study, taken as a whole, reports: Ankylosing spondylitis blood appeared to be characterized by a TCR beta motif of roughly eight highly homologous variants. Past studies reported some motif variants in reactive arthritis synovial fluid and blood.

This CDR3 is built from 13 residues. The germline V gene has CDR1 SGHTA and CDR2 FQGNSA. Trimming cost V 3 bases and J 2 bases, with 7 bases left between them. With molecular barcodes, quantitative 5'-RACE was used to make the TCR beta libraries. TCRdb reprocessed the 5' RACE reads with MiXCR, giving one entry per CDR3 protein. The sample consists of 220,000 or so distinct CDR3 sequences, about 10% of them appearing once. The chain couples TRBV7-2 to TRBJ1-1, with D uncertain. This TCR derives from a male donor with ankylosing spondylitis or in good health (not recorded which). Sequencing was done on a sample of blood, either unsorted or a sorted T cell fraction (not recorded which). CDR3 coding DNA: TGTGCCAGCAGCTTTAGTGGTAACACTGAAGCTTTCTTT. Its translation is CASSFSGNTEAFF.